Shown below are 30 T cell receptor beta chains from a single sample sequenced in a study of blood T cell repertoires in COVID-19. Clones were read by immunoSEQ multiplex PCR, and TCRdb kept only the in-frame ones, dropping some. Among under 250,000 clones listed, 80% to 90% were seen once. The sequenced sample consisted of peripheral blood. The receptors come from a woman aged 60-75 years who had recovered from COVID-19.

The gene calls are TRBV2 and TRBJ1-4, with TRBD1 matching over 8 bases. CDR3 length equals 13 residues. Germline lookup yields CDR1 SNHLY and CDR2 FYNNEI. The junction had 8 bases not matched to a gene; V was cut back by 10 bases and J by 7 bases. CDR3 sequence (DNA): TGTGCCATCCGGGACAGGCTGGGTGAAAAACTGTTTTTT. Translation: CAIRDRLGEKLFF.

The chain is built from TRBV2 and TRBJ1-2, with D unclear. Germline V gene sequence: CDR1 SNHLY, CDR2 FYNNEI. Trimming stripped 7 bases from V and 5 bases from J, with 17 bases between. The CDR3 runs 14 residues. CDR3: CASKTPNLKYGYTF. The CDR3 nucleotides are TGTGCCAGCAAAACACCGAACCTTAAATATGGCTACACCTTC. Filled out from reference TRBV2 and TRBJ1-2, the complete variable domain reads EPEVTQTPSHQVTQMGQEVILRCVPISNHLYFYWYRQILGQKVEFLVSFYNNEISEKSEIFDDQFSVERPDGSNFTLKIRSTKLEDSAMYFCASKTPNLKYGYTFGSGTRLTVV.

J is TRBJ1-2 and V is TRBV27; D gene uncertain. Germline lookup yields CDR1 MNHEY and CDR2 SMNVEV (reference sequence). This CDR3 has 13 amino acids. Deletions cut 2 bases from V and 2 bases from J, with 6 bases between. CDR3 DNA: TGTGCCAGCAGTTTAAACAAAAACTATGGCTACACCTTC. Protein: CASSLNKNYGYTF.

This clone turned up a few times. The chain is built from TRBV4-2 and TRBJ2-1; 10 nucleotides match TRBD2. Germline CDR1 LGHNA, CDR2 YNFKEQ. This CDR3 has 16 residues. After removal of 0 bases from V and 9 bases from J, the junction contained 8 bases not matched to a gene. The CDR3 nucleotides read TGTGCCAGCAGCCAAGATCAAGGGACTAGCGCCGGTGAGCAGTTCTTC. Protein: CASSQDQGTSAGEQFF.

CDR3: CASGQHNEQFF. The CDR3 nucleotides read TGTGCCAGCGGACAGCACAATGAGCAGTTCTTC. The chain employs TRBV7-2 and TRBJ2-1, with a weak D call TRBD1 (6 bases). Looked up from germline, CDR1 is SGHTA and CDR2 is FQGNSA. The CDR3 runs 11 residues. Trimming took off 8 bases at V and 5 bases at J, with 7 bases between the two ends.

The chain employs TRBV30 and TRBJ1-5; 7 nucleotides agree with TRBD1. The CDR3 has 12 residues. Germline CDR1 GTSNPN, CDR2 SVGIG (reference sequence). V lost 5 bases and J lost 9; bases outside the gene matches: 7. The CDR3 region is CAWGTATRPQHF. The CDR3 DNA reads TGTGCCTGGGGGACAGCCACAAGGCCCCAGCATTTT.

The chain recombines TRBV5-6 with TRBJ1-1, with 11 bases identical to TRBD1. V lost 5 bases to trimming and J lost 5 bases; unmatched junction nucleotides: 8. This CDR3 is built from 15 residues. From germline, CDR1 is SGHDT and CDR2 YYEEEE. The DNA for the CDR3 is TGTGCCAGCAGTTTTCGGACAGGGGGCCGTACTGAAGCTTTCTTT. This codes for CASSFRTGGRTEAFF.

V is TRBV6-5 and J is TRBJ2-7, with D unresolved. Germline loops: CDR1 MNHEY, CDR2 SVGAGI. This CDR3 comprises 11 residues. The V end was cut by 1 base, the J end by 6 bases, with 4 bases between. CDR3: CASSYFSEQYF. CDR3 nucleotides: TGTGCCAGCAGTTACTTCAGCGAGCAGTACTTC.

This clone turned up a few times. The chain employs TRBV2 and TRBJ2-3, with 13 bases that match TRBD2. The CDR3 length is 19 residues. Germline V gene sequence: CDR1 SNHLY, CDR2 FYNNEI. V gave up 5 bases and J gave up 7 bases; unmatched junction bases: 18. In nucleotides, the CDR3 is TGTGCCAGCAGTTTTCCGAGGACTAGCGGGGGAACTACCACGAATACGCAGTATTTT. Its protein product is CASSFPRTSGGTTTNTQYF. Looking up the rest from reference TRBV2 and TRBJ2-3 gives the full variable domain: EPEVTQTPSHQVTQMGQEVILRCVPISNHLYFYWYRQILGQKVEFLVSFYNNEISEKSEIFDDQFSVERPDGSNFTLKIRSTKLEDSAMYFCASSFPRTSGGTTTNTQYFGPGTRLTVL.

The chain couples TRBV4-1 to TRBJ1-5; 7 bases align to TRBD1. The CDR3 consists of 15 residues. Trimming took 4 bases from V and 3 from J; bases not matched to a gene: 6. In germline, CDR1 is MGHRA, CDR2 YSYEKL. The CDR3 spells CASSPPGQSNQPQHF. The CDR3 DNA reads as TGCGCCAGCAGCCCCCCGGGACAGTCCAATCAGCCCCAGCATTTT.

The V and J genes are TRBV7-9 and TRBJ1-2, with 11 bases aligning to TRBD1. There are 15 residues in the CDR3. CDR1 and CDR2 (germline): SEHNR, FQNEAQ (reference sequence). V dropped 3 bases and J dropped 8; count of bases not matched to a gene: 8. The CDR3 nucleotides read TGTGCCAGCAGCTTCCGGGACAGGGGGAAAGGAGGCTACACCTTC. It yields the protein CASSFRDRGKGGYTF.

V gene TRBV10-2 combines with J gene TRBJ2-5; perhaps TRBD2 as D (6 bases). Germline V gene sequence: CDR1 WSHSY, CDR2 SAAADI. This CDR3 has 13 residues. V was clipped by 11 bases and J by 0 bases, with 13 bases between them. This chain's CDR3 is CARGWGDQETQYF. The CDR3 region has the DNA TGCGCCCGTGGGTGGGGGGACCAAGAGACCCAGTACTTC.

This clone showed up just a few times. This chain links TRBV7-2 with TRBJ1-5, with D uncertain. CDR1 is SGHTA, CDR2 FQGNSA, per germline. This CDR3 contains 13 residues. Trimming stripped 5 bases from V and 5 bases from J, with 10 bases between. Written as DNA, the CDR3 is TGTGCCAGCAGCACGGAGAAACATCAGCCCCAGCATTTT. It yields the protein CASSTEKHQPQHF.

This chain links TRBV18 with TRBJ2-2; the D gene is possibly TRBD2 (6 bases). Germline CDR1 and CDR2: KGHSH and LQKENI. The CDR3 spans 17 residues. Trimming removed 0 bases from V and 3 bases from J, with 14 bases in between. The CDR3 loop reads CASSPPSSGLYTGELFF. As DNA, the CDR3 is TGTGCCAGCTCACCACCCTCAAGCGGGCTATACACCGGGGAGCTGTTTTTT.

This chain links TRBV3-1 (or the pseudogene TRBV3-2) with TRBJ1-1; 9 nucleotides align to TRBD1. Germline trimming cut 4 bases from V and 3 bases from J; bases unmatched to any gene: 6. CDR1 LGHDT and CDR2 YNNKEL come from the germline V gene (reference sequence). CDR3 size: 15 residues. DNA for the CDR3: TGTGCCAGCAGCCTCGGGACAGGGAGGGACACTGAAGCTTTCTTT. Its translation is CASSLGTGRDTEAFF.

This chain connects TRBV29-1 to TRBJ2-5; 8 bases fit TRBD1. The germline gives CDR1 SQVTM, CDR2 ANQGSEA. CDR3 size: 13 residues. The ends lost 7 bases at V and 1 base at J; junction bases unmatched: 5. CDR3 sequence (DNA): TGCAGCGGGGGGACAGGAACCCAAGAGACCCAGTACTTC. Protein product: CSGGTGTQETQYF.

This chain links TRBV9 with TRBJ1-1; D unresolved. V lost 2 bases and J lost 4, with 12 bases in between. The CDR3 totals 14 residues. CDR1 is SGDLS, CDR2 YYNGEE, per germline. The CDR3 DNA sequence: TGTGCCAGCAGCGTCGATGGTTCTAGCACTGAAGCTTTCTTT. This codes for CASSVDGSSTEAFF.

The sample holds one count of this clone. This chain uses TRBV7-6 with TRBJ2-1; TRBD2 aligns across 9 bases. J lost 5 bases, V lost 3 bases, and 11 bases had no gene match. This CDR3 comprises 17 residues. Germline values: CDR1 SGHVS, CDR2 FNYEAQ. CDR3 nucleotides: TGTGCCAGCAGCTTGCGTTATACTAGCGGGCGTCACAATGAGCAGTTCTTC. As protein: CASSLRYTSGRHNEQFF.

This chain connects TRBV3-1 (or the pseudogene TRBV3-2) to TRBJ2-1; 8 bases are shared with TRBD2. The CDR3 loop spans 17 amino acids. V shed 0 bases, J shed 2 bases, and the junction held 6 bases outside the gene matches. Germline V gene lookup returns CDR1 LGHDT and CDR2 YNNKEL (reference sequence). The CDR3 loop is CASSQEGTGGAYNEQFF. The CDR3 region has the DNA TGTGCCAGCAGCCAAGAAGGAACGGGGGGGGCCTACAATGAGCAGTTCTTC.

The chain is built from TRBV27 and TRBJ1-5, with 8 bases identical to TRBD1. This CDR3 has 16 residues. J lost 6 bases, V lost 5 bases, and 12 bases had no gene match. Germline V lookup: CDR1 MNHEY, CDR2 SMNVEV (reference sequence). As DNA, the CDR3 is TGTGCCAGCAGTACCACCGGGACAGGAGGGTCTCAGCCCCAGCATTTT. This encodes CASSTTGTGGSQPQHF.

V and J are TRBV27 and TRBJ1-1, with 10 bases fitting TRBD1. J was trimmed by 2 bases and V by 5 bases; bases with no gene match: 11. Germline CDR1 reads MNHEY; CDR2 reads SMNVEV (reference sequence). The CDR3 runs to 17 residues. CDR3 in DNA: TGTGCCAGCAGTCACTTTCCCGGACAGGGGGGTAACACTGAAGCTTTCTTT. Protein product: CASSHFPGQGGNTEAFF.

The CDR3 nucleotides are TGTGCCAGCAGTTACGTTGCCCATGGCCCAGAGGGAGCTTTCTTT. This encodes CASSYVAHGPEGAFF. The chain joins TRBV6-6 to TRBJ1-1, with D unclear. Germline values: CDR1 MNHNY, CDR2 SVGAGI (reference sequence). CDR3 length: 15 amino acids. Trimming left V 2 bases short and J 10 bases short, with 20 bases between.

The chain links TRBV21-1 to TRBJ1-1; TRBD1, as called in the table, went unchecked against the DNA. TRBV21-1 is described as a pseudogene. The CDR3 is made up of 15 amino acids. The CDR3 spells CASSKPGQGIAEAFF. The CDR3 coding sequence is TGTGCCAGCAGCAAACCAGGACAGGGCATCGCTGAAGCTTTCTTT.

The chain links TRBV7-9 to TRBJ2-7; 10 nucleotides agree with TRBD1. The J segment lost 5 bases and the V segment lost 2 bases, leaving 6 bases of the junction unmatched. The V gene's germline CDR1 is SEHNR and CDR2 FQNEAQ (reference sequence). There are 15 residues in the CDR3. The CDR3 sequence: CASSLIDRGLDEQYF. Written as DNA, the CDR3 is TGTGCCAGCAGCTTAATTGACAGGGGGCTGGACGAGCAGTACTTC.

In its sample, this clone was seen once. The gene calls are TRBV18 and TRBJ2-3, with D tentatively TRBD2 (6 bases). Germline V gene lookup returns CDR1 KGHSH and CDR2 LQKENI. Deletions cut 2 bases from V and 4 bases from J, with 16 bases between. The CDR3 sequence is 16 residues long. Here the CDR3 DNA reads TGTGCCAGCTCACCAGAAACGGGACTCAGGTCAGATACGCAGTATTTT. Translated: CASSPETGLRSDTQYF. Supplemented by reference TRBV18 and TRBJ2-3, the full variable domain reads NAGVMQNPRHLVRRRGQEARLRCSPMKGHSHVYWYRQLPEEGLKFMVYLQKENIIDESGMPKERFSAEFPKEGPSILRIQQVVRGDSAAYFCASSPETGLRSDTQYFGPGTRLTVL.

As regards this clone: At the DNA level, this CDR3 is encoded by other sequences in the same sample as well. The CDR3 is CASSPGQGSNQPQHF. CDR3 in DNA: TGTGCCAGCTCACCAGGACAGGGAAGCAATCAGCCCCAGCATTTT. This chain connects TRBV18 to TRBJ1-5; 8 bases fit TRBD1. The CDR3 has 15 residues. Looked up from germline, CDR1 is KGHSH and CDR2 is LQKENI. V gave up 2 bases and J gave up 1 base; unmatched junction bases: 1.

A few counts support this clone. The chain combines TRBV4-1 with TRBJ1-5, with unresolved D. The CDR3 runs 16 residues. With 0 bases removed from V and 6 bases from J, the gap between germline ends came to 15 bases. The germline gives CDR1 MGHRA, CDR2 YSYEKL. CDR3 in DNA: TGCGCCAGCAGCCAAGACAGTGCGGATGCGAGTCAGCCCCAGCATTTT. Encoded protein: CASSQDSADASQPQHF.

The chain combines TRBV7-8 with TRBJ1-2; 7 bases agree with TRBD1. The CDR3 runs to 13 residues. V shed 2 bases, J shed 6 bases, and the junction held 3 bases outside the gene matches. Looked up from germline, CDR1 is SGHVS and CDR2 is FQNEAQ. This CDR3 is CASSLQGGHGYTF. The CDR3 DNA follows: TGTGCCAGCAGCTTACAGGGGGGACATGGCTACACCTTC.

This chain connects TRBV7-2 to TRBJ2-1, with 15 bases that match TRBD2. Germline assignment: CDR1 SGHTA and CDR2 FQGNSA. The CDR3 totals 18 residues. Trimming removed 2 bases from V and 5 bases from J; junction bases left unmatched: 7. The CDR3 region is CASSLSPGTSGGNNEQFF. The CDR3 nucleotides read TGTGCCAGCAGCTTATCACCCGGGACTAGCGGGGGGAACAATGAGCAGTTCTTC.

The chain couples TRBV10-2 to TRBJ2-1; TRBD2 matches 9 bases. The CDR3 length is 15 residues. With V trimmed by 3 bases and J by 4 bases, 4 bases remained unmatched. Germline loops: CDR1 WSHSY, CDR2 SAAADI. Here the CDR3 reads CASSESGGIYNEQFF. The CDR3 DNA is TGCGCCAGCAGTGAAAGCGGGGGGATATACAATGAGCAGTTCTTC.